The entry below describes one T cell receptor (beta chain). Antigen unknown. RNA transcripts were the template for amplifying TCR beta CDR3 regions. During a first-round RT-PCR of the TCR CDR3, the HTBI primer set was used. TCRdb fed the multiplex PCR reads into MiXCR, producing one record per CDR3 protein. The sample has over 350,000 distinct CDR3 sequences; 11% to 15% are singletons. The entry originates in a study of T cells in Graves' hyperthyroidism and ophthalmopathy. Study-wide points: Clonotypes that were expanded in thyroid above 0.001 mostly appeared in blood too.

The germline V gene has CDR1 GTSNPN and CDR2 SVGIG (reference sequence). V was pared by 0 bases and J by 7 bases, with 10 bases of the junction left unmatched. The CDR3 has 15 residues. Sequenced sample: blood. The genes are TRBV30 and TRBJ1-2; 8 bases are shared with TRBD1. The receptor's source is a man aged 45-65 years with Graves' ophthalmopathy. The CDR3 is CAWSVLVTGESGYTF. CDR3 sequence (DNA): TGTGCCTGGAGTGTACTCGTGACAGGGGAGTCTGGCTACACCTTC.